The sample holds a few counts of the clone carrying this T cell receptor beta chain. Its antigen remains unidentified. The sample is drawn from a study of T-cell memory formation after mild COVID-19. Background on the study: The TCR clusters were mostly specific to one donor. Study conclusions and caveats: Later expanders leaned CD4+, whereas day 15 to 85 contracting clones were balanced CD4/CD8.

From 5'RACE with constant-segment primers came TCR alpha and TCR beta cDNA libraries that carried sample barcodes and UMIs. TCRdb itself ran the 5' RACE reads through MiXCR, one entry per CDR3 protein. Among roughly 500,000 distinct CDR3 sequences listed, about 20% were seen once. Trimming took 5 bases from V and 8 from J, leaving 17 bases between them. This CDR3 contains 14 residues. Germline V gene data show CDR1 as MNHEY and CDR2 as SVGEGT. Sequencing used PBMCs or a T cell subset sorted from them (not recorded which). This rearrangement joins TRBV6-2 or TRBV6-3 to TRBJ2-3, with D tentatively TRBD2 (6 bases). The sequence came from an adult woman who had mild COVID-19 (a few samples of this study predate the infection). Cell type and time point are not known. CDR3 region: CASSVRDFFLTQYF. The DNA of the CDR3 is TGTGCCAGCAGTGTCCGGGACTTCTTTCTTACGCAGTATTTT.